Reported below is one T cell receptor (beta chain). Participants spanned ages about 18 to 100 years and resided in 20 to 30 US areas. The CDR3 spans 15 residues. Unmatched junction bases numbered 10, after V lost 7 bases and J lost 4 bases. CDR1 is SNHLY, CDR2 FYNNEI, per germline. TCRdb's table, derived via immunoSEQ multiplex PCR, lists solely in-frame clones and lacks some. This sample has 330,000 or so clones, with approximately 87% found just once. The data derive from a study of blood T cell repertoires in COVID-19. The chain recombines TRBV2 with TRBJ2-1; TRBD2 matches 7 bases. The material sequenced was PBMCs or T cells enriched from blood (not recorded which). The receptor comes from a man in his forties or fifties in a cohort exposed to, infected with or recovered from COVID-19 (not recorded which). CDR3 in amino acids: CASMYGGGPYNEQFF. The CDR3 region has the DNA TGTGCCAGCATGTATGGGGGAGGGCCATACAATGAGCAGTTCTTC.